This section outlines one TCR beta chain sequence together with its context. This clone's antigen is unknown. No much larger clone exists at a distance of one base, and base qualities are not known. The donors were roughly 40 Caucasian individuals from Russia, aged roughly 6 to 100 years, who were systemically healthy. Each donor gave roughly 9.5 milliliters of peripheral blood, collected into EDTA-treated Vacutainer tubes. Ficoll-Paque density-gradient centrifugation was used to isolate PBMCs, with at least 7 million per sample. Trizol reagent was used to extract total RNA from PBMCs, with at least 5 micrograms per sample. Naive CD45RAhigh/CD27high T cell percentages were measured by flow cytometry on a PBMC aliquot from every donor. This entry is derived from a study of blood T cells in healthy people across ages (dated by TCRdb to the mid-2010s). Looking at the study overall: In model experiments, template switching captured about one uniquely barcoded TCR beta cDNA molecule for every two T cells. Using the same blood draw, the study looked at two additional independent replicas of 1 million unique cDNA reads for two donors, one aged 18 to 29 and the other aged 80 or older. To avoid experimental bias, donors of different ages were randomly spread across the sequencing lanes. Age-related changes in TCR beta repertoire diversity were measured in the study by deep sequencing normalized with unique cDNA molecular identifiers. The donors were split into four age groups: young (average roughly 15 years), middle-aged (39), aged (about 56) and long-lived (roughly 80).

Study-wide findings and limitations: The percentage of naive T cells measured by flow cytometry correlated strongly with observed TCR beta diversity. Since profiling was done on bulk unsorted PBMCs, naive and antigen-experienced compartments could not be conclusively compared. As age increased, observed TCR beta diversity per million T cells dropped in a roughly linear way, and a significant reduction was already evident by age roughly 40. The long-lived group showed more naive CD4+ T cells, fewer expanded clones and increased TCR diversity than the aged group, suggesting age selection. Estimates of total diversity based on one million sequenced T cells were considered lower bounds and underestimates. Because donor CMV infection status was unknown, age-related changes in expanded clonotypes were potentially confounded.

Library construction relied on 5' RACE. These reads were obtained on an Illumina HiSeq 2500. A second PCR of about 6 to 11 cycles was performed with a sample-barcoded 5' primer and a J-beta primer mix. A template-switch 5' adaptor carrying 12 random nucleotides introduced a unique molecular identifier onto each TCR beta cDNA molecule. At least 2.5 million CDR3-containing paired-end reads were obtained from each sample. All of the RNA was converted into first-strand cDNA using the Mint cDNA synthesis kit, with a TRBC-specific oligonucleotide serving as the primer. All cDNA was treated with uracil-DNA glycosylase and then went through a first 18-cycle PCR with the universal primers M1SS and BC2_uni_R. On the authors' methods: Each sample was normalized by randomly selecting 1 million high-quality reads, each carrying a distinct molecular identifier. Instead of being binned into consensus sequences, reads that shared molecular identifiers were thrown out. MiTCR, set to a Q25 quality threshold and the strictest error-elimination algorithm, was used for CDR3 identification, clonotype clustering and error correction. Lower-bound total TCR beta diversity was estimated with a nonparametric unseen species model using Euler transformation. Starting from the raw public reads, TCRdb applied fastp trimming at Q25, assembled clones with MiXCR and retained in-frame beta chains. Rows with one shared CDR3 protein collapse into an entry with the most common genes and DNA. The V and J calls shown here were made by TCRdb, not taken from the authors' results. The table for this sample lists nearly 800,000 distinct CDR3 sequences; about 61% of them were counted only once. The ten biggest clones cover roughly 24% of the sample.

Specimen: blood. The TCR sequence derives from a middle-aged man in good health.

CDR3 sequence: CASSQEVRLAGVVGSPDTQYF. The sequence in DNA is TGCGCCAGCAGCCAAGAAGTGAGACTAGCGGGAGTTGTAGGGTCCCCAGATACGCAGTATTTT. The chain couples TRBV4-3 to TRBJ2-3; TRBD2 lines up with 12 middle nucleotides. CDR3 length: 21 amino acids, cysteine to phenylalanine. Only the CDR3 DNA stays, 63 bases, in frame from base 1. For this chain, trimming is 0 bases at the V end and 4 bases at the J end, and the number of junction bases without a gene match is 17. For CDR1 and CDR2, the germline V gene lists LGHNA and YSLEER.